Shown below are 17 T cell receptor beta chains from a single sample sequenced in a study of OX40 agonist ivuxolimab in advanced cancers. Assay: immunoSEQ multiplex PCR; the TCRdb copy retains only in-frame clones and omits some. The sample holds over 80,000 clones, more than 80% seen once. The sample was CD4+ or CD8+ T cells sorted from blood, taken in a trial of the OX40 agonist ivuxolimab. The receptors come from an adult with an advanced solid tumor such as melanoma, head and neck, liver or kidney cancer.

The CDR3 DNA is TGTGCCAGTAGTATTGGGGCAGCTTACGAGCAGTACTTC. It codes for CASSIGAAYEQYF. The V call is TRBV19, the J call TRBJ2-7, with D maybe TRBD1 (5 bases). The CDR3 is 13 amino acids. The germline V and J ends were trimmed by 3 bases and 4 bases, with 10 bases remaining between them. Germline values: CDR1 LNHDA, CDR2 SQIVND (reference sequence).

CDR3: CASSPTDGNNEKLFF. As DNA, the CDR3 is TGTGCCAGCAGCCCGACGGACGGGAATAATGAAAAACTGTTTTTT. This chain uses TRBV7-7 with TRBJ1-4; D unresolved. The CDR3 has 15 residues. V was shortened by 5 bases and J by 4 bases, with 14 bases between the two germline ends. Looked up from germline, CDR1 is SSHAT and CDR2 is FNYEAQ (reference sequence).

The gene calls are TRBV11-3 and TRBJ2-1; 7 positions agree with TRBD2. Trimming removed 4 bases from V and 5 bases from J; junction bases left unmatched: 8. CDR1 and CDR2 (germline): SGHNT, YENEEA. The CDR3 totals 15 residues. The CDR3 reads CASSSAGRVDNEQFF. In nucleotides, the CDR3 is TGTGCCAGCAGCTCAGCGGGGAGGGTGGACAATGAGCAGTTCTTC.

The V call is TRBV5-6, the J call TRBJ2-7; D is unresolved. V lost 0 bases to trimming and J lost 0 bases, with 7 bases between them. From germline, CDR1 is SGHDT and CDR2 YYEEEE. CDR3 length equals 14 residues. CDR3 nucleotide sequence: TGTGCCAGCAGCTTGGGGCTGAGCTCCTACGAGCAGTACTTC. It codes for CASSLGLSSYEQYF.

The gene calls are TRBV11-2 and TRBJ1-1; no firm D call. Per the germline V gene, CDR1 is SGHAT and CDR2 is FQNNGV. The CDR3 covers 11 residues. Trimming took 4 bases from V and 8 from J, leaving 8 bases between them. CDR3 nucleotide sequence: TGTGCCAGCAGCTGGGGTGGGGAAGCTTTCTTT. Protein: CASSWGGEAFF.

This chain joins TRBV7-9 and TRBJ1-4, with D hard to call. Germline V gives CDR1 SEHNR, CDR2 FQNEAQ (reference sequence). V was pared by 3 bases and J by 7 bases, with 18 bases between. The CDR3 has 16 amino acids. The CDR3 DNA follows: TGTGCCAGCAGCTTGGGGAATCCCTCGCGGAGTGAAAAACTGTTTTTT. Translation gives CASSLGNPSRSEKLFF.

This clone was seen once. This chain connects TRBV5-4 to TRBJ2-3; no definite D call. Trimming left V 0 bases short and J 0 bases short, with 8 bases between. This CDR3 is built from 15 residues. Germline CDR1 SGHNT, CDR2 YYREEE (reference sequence). The CDR3 protein is CASSLERSSTDTQYF. The CDR3 region has the DNA TGTGCCAGCAGCTTGGAACGGTCTAGCACAGATACGCAGTATTTT.

CDR3 sequence: CASSQGTGSHEQYF. The CDR3 nucleotides are TGCGCCAGCAGCCAAGGGACAGGGTCCCACGAGCAGTACTTC. This sequence joins TRBV4-3 and TRBJ2-7; 8 bases fit TRBD1. The length of the CDR3 is 14 residues. Trimming took 1 base from V and 5 from J; bases not matched to a gene: 4. CDR1 LGHNA and CDR2 YSLEER come from the germline V gene.

The rearrangement links TRBV14 to TRBJ2-7, with TRBD2 identical over 7 bases. The CDR3 sequence is 17 residues long. The germline V gene has CDR1 SGHDN and CDR2 FVKESK. V lost 1 base, J lost 2 bases, and 11 bases stayed unmatched. CDR3 nucleotides: TGTGCCAGCAGCCAAGGGGGCCAAGGGAGGGGAACCTACGAGCAGTACTTC. Residues: CASSQGGQGRGTYEQYF.

In its sample, this clone was seen once. The rearrangement uses TRBV5-6 and TRBJ1-1; 8 positions agree with TRBD1. Trimming took 4 bases from V and 3 from J; bases not matched to a gene: 11. The CDR3 spans 16 residues. Germline assignment: CDR1 SGHDT and CDR2 YYEEEE. The CDR3 DNA follows: TGTGCCAGCAGCCGCCGCCCAGGACAGGGCCACACTGAAGCTTTCTTT. It is translated as CASSRRPGQGHTEAFF.

This clone was observed a handful of times. The V gene is TRBV10-3, the J gene TRBJ2-7; TRBD1 agrees at 11 bases. Germline V gene lookup returns CDR1 ENHRY and CDR2 SYGVKD. V lost 0 bases and J lost 3; bases outside the gene matches: 4. The CDR3 has 16 amino acids. CDR3: CAISESGQGARYEQYF. CDR3 DNA: TGTGCCATCAGTGAGTCCGGACAGGGGGCTCGCTACGAGCAGTACTTC.

The chain combines TRBV18 with TRBJ1-4; D uncertain. The V gene lost 5 bases and the J gene lost 7 bases, with 11 bases spanning the gap. This CDR3 has 13 residues. Per the germline V gene, CDR1 is KGHSH and CDR2 is LQKENI. The chain's CDR3 is CASSSSGAEKLFF. The CDR3 DNA sequence: TGTGCCAGCTCATCCTCAGGCGCTGAAAAACTGTTTTTT.

This clone was seen more than once but under ten times. CDR3: CASSSSGQGGQPQHF. DNA of the CDR3: TGCGCCAGCAGCTCTTCCGGGCAGGGTGGTCAGCCCCAGCATTTT. The V call is TRBV5-1, the J call TRBJ1-5; perhaps TRBD1 as D (5 bases). The CDR3 runs 15 residues. Germline-derived CDR1 and CDR2 are SGHRS and YFSETQ. Deletions cut 3 bases from V and 6 bases from J, with 16 bases between.

The chain employs TRBV6-1 and TRBJ1-1; D uncertain. The CDR3 is 13 amino acids. V lost 0 bases, J lost 2 bases, and 4 bases lay in between. The V gene's germline CDR1 is MNHNS and CDR2 SASEGT. The CDR3 reads CASSEARNTEAFF. CDR3 coding DNA: TGTGCCAGCAGTGAAGCTAGAAACACTGAAGCTTTCTTT.

This clone was recorded only once. This rearrangement joins TRBV5-4 to TRBJ2-1, with 11 bases lining up with TRBD2. V shed 3 bases, J shed 7 bases, and the junction held 6 bases outside the gene matches. The CDR3 is 15 residues long. Germline V CDR1 and CDR2: SGHNT, YYREEE (reference sequence). The CDR3 sequence is CASSSSSGRRNEQFF. The CDR3 bases are TGTGCCAGCAGCTCCTCTAGCGGGAGGAGGAATGAGCAGTTCTTC. The full variable domain, its missing parts supplied by reference TRBV5-4 and TRBJ2-1, is ETGVTQSPTHLIKTRGQQVTLRCSSQSGHNTVSWYQQALGQGPQFIFQYYREEENGRGNFPPRFSGLQFPNYSSELNVNALELDDSALYLCASSSSSGRRNEQFFGPGTRLTVL.

The chain is built from TRBV2 and TRBJ1-4, with no clear D. Trimming shortened V by 6 bases and J by 12 bases, and 11 bases separated the two germline ends. The CDR3 is 11 residues long. Germline V gene lookup returns CDR1 SNHLY and CDR2 FYNNEI. The DNA for the CDR3 is TGTGCCAGCAGGCCGGTCTCTCAACTGTTTTTT. The encoded protein is CASRPVSQLFF.

The chain employs TRBV11-3 and TRBJ2-5; 12 positions match TRBD2. CDR1 is SGHNT, CDR2 YENEEA, per germline. The CDR3 covers 16 residues. After removal of 3 bases from V and 5 bases from J, the junction contained 7 bases not matched to a gene. The CDR3: CASSFKLAGGRETQYF. CDR3 bases: TGTGCCAGCAGCTTTAAACTAGCGGGAGGCCGGGAGACCCAGTACTTC.